This entry is about one TCR beta chain. Its antigen is currently unknown. The sample originates from a study of identical twins. Each donor (without exception) was a healthy Caucasian. TCRdb re-derived calls from the 5' RACE reads in MiXCR, one entry per CDR3 protein. The top ten clones hold 1.6% of a sample with 550,000 to 800,000 distinct CDR3 sequences, less than 9% of them seen once. Study-level results: Model-predicted out-of-frame TCR alpha sharing fell below observed values in monozygotic twins. Abundant beta clonotypes from cord blood had fewer insertions, unlike memory repertoires, which showed none.

The same data also contributed to another study, on yellow fever vaccine responses in identical twins.

This receptor was taken from a woman younger than 35 in good health. The sequenced sample consisted of PBMCs.

CDR3 in amino acids: CAISESRWGPDEKLFF. In DNA form, the CDR3 reads TGTGCCATCAGTGAGTCCCGATGGGGGCCAGATGAAAAACTGTTTTTT. The chain has TRBV10-3 and TRBJ1-4; perhaps TRBD1 as D (6 bases). Trimming took off 0 bases at V and 6 bases at J, with 14 bases between the two ends. The CDR3 totals 16 residues. Germline V gene data show CDR1 as ENHRY and CDR2 as SYGVKD.